This TCR beta chain was profiled in a study of identical twins. Findings and caveats of the study: Cord blood beta clonotypes present at high abundance carried fewer insertions; no such pattern appeared in memory repertoires.

A universal primer site was incorporated via template switching, and the cDNA contained unique molecular identifiers. TCRdb re-derived calls from the 5' RACE reads in MiXCR, one entry per CDR3 protein. The repertoire consists of about 280,000 distinct CDR3 sequences, with roughly 8.6% occurring once and the leading ten covering around 2.1%. Germline assignment: CDR1 DFQATT and CDR2 SNEGSKA (reference sequence). Trimming removed 5 bases from V and 3 bases from J; junction bases left unmatched: 4. The CDR3 consists of 14 residues. This clonotype was counted between two and nine times. Its antigen is undetermined. In addition, the sample was reused for a study of yellow fever vaccine responses in identical twins.

The receptor's source is a woman between 18 and 29 years old in good health. Source material: memory (CD45RO+) T cells sorted from blood. The V and J genes are TRBV20-1 and TRBJ2-3, with 11 bases aligning to TRBD1. The CDR3 DNA is TGCAGTGCTGGCCGGGACAGGGGGACAGATACGCAGTATTTT. Translation: CSAGRDRGTDTQYF.